Listed here are 14 T cell receptor beta chains from one sample, sequenced in a study of T cell responses to AZD1222 COVID-19 vaccine. The protocol was immunoSEQ multiplex PCR, while the TCRdb copy is restricted to in-frame clones and leaves out a portion. The sample has approximately 150,000 clones, roughly 88% seen once. Here the sequenced sample was peripheral blood, taken 28 days after the second AZD1222 dose. These receptors were obtained from an adult who received the AZD1222 COVID-19 vaccine.

The genes are TRBV7-2 and TRBJ1-2, with 9 bases identical to TRBD1. CDR1 and CDR2 from the germline V gene are SGHTA and FQGNSA. This CDR3 has 15 residues. After removal of 1 base from V and 5 bases from J, the junction contained 5 bases not matched to a gene. CDR3 DNA: TGTGCCAGCAGCTTAGGGACAGGGGCCGGTTATGGCTACACCTTC. It is translated as CASSLGTGAGYGYTF.

The chain joins TRBV29-1 to TRBJ1-1; no reliable D call. Germline V gives CDR1 SQVTM, CDR2 ANQGSEA. The CDR3 runs to 14 residues. V dropped 3 bases and J dropped 6 bases, with 17 bases sitting between them. CDR3 in DNA: TGCAGCGTTGACCCCCTCAGAATGGCTCCTGAAGCTTTCTTT. Amino acids: CSVDPLRMAPEAFF.

This sequence joins TRBV2 and TRBJ1-5, with D hard to call. Trimming removed 0 bases at V and 2 bases at J, with 11 bases between. The CDR3 extends over 16 amino acids. Germline V gene sequence: CDR1 SNHLY, CDR2 FYNNEI. The CDR3 nucleotides read TGTGCCAGCAGTGAAGCGCTTCTGGCCGGCAATCAGCCCCAGCATTTT. This gives the protein CASSEALLAGNQPQHF.

V and J are TRBV15 and TRBJ2-7; weak D call: TRBD2 (5 bases). The CDR3 covers 14 residues. The V gene's germline CDR1 is LNHNV and CDR2 YYDKDF (reference sequence). V gave up 0 bases and J gave up 1 base, with 7 bases separating them. CDR3 sequence (DNA): TGTGCCACCAGCAGAGATTCGGGATCCTACGAGCAGTACTTC. This encodes CATSRDSGSYEQYF.

This chain uses TRBV5-6 with TRBJ2-7; tentative D call: TRBD1 (5 bases). The germline V gene encodes CDR1 SGHDT and CDR2 YYEEEE. The CDR3 spans 12 residues. Trimming stripped 3 bases from V and 5 bases from J, with 9 bases between. Here the CDR3 reads CASSSDRNEQYF. CDR3 DNA: TGTGCCAGCAGCTCTGACAGAAACGAGCAGTACTTC.

This sequence joins TRBV6-5 and TRBJ1-3, with 8 nucleotides matching TRBD1. Germline V gene lookup returns CDR1 MNHEY and CDR2 SVGAGI. CDR3 length: 15 residues. The V and J ends lost 8 bases and 3 bases, in that order; junction bases with no gene match: 9. CDR3 loop: CASSSTGDYGNTIYF. In DNA form, the CDR3 reads TGTGCCAGCTCGTCGACAGGGGATTATGGAAACACCATATATTTT.

The chain uses TRBV6-2 or TRBV6-3 and TRBJ2-1; no clear D. CDR1 is MNHEY and CDR2 is SVGEGT in the germline V gene. V shed 2 bases and J shed 6 bases, with 8 bases lying between them. The CDR3 is 13 amino acids. The CDR3 DNA follows: TGTGCCAGCAGTTACCTGGCCCCCAATGAGCAGTTCTTC. Its protein product is CASSYLAPNEQFF.

The gene calls are TRBV7-9 and TRBJ1-2, with 8 bases identical to TRBD1. CDR1 is SEHNR, CDR2 FQNEAQ, per germline (reference sequence). This CDR3 spans 15 amino acids. V lost 8 bases, J lost 8 bases, and 16 bases stayed unmatched. The CDR3 DNA follows: TGTGCCAGCGTAACATGGGACAGGAGTAAAGAGGGCTACACCTTC. Protein sequence: CASVTWDRSKEGYTF.

V usage is TRBV6-4 and J usage is TRBJ2-5; D is perhaps TRBD2 (7 bases). There are 14 residues in the CDR3. Trimming removed 4 bases from V and 5 bases from J, with 14 bases in between. Germline assignment: CDR1 MRHNA and CDR2 SNTAGT. The CDR3 DNA follows: TGTGCCAGCAGTGTCGAGGGGGGGCGCGAGACCCAGTACTTC. The encoded protein is CASSVEGGRETQYF.

V usage is TRBV19 and J usage is TRBJ1-1; 8 bases fit TRBD1. This CDR3 is 16 amino acids long. Germline assignment: CDR1 LNHDA and CDR2 SQIVND (reference sequence). J gave up 4 bases and V 6 bases, and 13 bases lay outside the gene matches. In DNA form, the CDR3 reads TGTGCCAGTAGGCCTCGAGGACAGGGCCGGAGCACTGAAGCTTTCTTT. Its translation is CASRPRGQGRSTEAFF.

This sequence joins TRBV5-8 and TRBJ2-3; TRBD1 aligns across 8 bases. V dropped 9 bases and J dropped 2; count of bases not matched to a gene: 5. Germline lookup yields CDR1 SGHTS and CDR2 YDEGEE. The CDR3 has 13 amino acids. The CDR3 loop reads CATPTGDTDTQYF. The CDR3 DNA follows: TGTGCCACCCCGACAGGGGACACAGATACGCAGTATTTT.

This sequence joins TRBV5-4 and TRBJ2-2; no reliable D call. Germline lookup yields CDR1 SGHNT and CDR2 YYREEE (reference sequence). This CDR3 has 18 residues. Trimming removed 6 bases from V and 5 bases from J, with 26 bases in between. The CDR3 sequence is CASTNPTDETGETGELFF. CDR3 sequence (DNA): TGTGCCAGCACTAACCCCACTGACGAGACCGGTGAGACCGGGGAGCTGTTTTTT.

This chain uses TRBV6-4 with TRBJ2-1; TRBD2 matches at 11 bases. Germline-derived CDR1 and CDR2 are MRHNA and SNTAGT. V gave up 2 bases and J gave up 6 bases; unmatched junction bases: 9. CDR3 length: 17 residues. CDR3 sequence: CASSDPSLAGGANEQFF. In nucleotides, the CDR3 is TGTGCCAGCAGTGACCCCTCTCTAGCGGGGGGTGCCAATGAGCAGTTCTTC.

The chain uses TRBV19 and TRBJ2-1, with 7 bases identical to TRBD2. Looked up from germline, CDR1 is LNHDA and CDR2 is SQIVND (reference sequence). V shed 1 base and J 0 bases; nucleotides not matched to a gene: 0. The CDR3 consists of 15 residues. Here the CDR3 reads CASSIGTSSYNEQFF. CDR3 DNA sequence: TGTGCCAGTAGTATAGGGACTAGCTCCTACAATGAGCAGTTCTTC. The variable domain in full, with the rest retrieved from reference TRBV19 and TRBJ2-1, is DGGITQSPKYLFRKEGQNVTLSCEQNLNHDAMYWYRQDPGQGLRLIYYSQIVNDFQKGDIAEGYSVSREKKESFPLTVTSAQKNPTAFYLCASSIGTSSYNEQFFGPGTRLTVL.